This is a list of T cell receptor beta chains from one sample in a study of long-term antiretroviral therapy in people with HIV. Here immunoSEQ multiplex PCR was the method, and the copy in TCRdb shows in-frame clones only, minus some. The profile shows some 28,000 clones, more than 90% of them singletons. The starting material was unsorted PBMCs, obtained roughly 6.3 years after starting antiretroviral therapy. These receptors were collected from a man aged 30 to 45 with HIV. CDR3s include the opening cysteine and the closing phenylalanine or tryptophan. D genes are given only for firm matches. Clone size is not always given. Where it is, it says once, few, many or a class for expanded clones.

>TRBV27|.|TRBJ2-1|.
TGTGCCAGCAGTCCGATTACTAGCTTCAATGAGCAGTTCTTC
CASSPITSFNEQFF
>TRBV7-3|.|TRBJ2-1|TRBD1
TGTGCCAGCAGCTTCCTTGGTGCCAGGGGGTCATACAATGAGCAGTTCTTC
CASSFLGARGSYNEQFF
>TRBV9|.|TRBJ2-4|.
TGTGCCAGCAGCGTAGCCACCGATAACATTCAGTACTTC
CASSVATDNIQYF
>TRBV28|once|TRBJ1-5|.
TGTGCCAGCACACTTCTCGGTGCTCAGCCCCAGCATTTT
CASTLLGAQPQHF
>TRBV29-1|.|TRBJ2-4|.
TGCAGCGTGGCCCGGGACACCTCCAAAAACATTCAGTACTTC
CSVARDTSKNIQYF
>TRBV27|.|TRBJ2-3|.
TGTGCCATCGCACCGCGACCCCGCACAGATACGCAGTATTTT
CAIAPRPRTDTQYF
>TRBV28|.|TRBJ2-7|TRBD2
TGTGCCAGCAAACTAGCGGGAGGCTCCTACGAGCAGTACTTC
CASKLAGGSYEQYF
>TRBV28|.|TRBJ1-5|.
TGTGCCAGCAGTCTCCGGACAGCTTCATCAAGGTATAGCAATCAGCCCCAGCATTTT
CASSLRTASSRYSNQPQHF
>TRBV7-3|once|TRBJ2-3|TRBD2
TGTGCCAGCAGCGCAGGGCCTAGCGGGACCACAGATACGCAGTATTTT
CASSAGPSGTTDTQYF
>TRBV27|.|TRBJ2-1|.
TGTGCCAGCAGTCCGGGACTCACCGTCTACAATGAGCAGTTCTTC
CASSPGLTVYNEQFF
>TRBV13|.|TRBJ2-7|TRBD2
TGTGCCAGCAGCGGACCCGGGACTAGCGGGTCCTACGAGCAGTACTTC
CASSGPGTSGSYEQYF
>TRBV30|.|TRBJ2-1|TRBD2
TGTGCCTGGAGTCGCGGGGGGATCTTCAATGAGCAGTTCTTC
CAWSRGGIFNEQFF
>TRBV9|.|TRBJ2-5|.
TGTGCCAGCAGCGCGGGACCGTTTGAGGAGGCCCAGTACTTC
CASSAGPFEEAQYF
>TRBV4-3|.|TRBJ2-1|.
TGCGCCAGCAGCCAAGGCTGGACTGACTACAATGAGCAGTTCTTC
CASSQGWTDYNEQFF
>TRBV9|.|TRBJ1-1|.
TGTGCCAGCAGCGATAGCCTCTACACTGAAGCTTTCTTT
CASSDSLYTEAFF
>TRBV7-9|.|TRBJ2-3|TRBD2
TGTGCCAGAAGTCCGGGACTAGGGATGGGGGATACGCAGTATTTT
CARSPGLGMGDTQYF
>TRBV5-1|.|TRBJ2-2|.
TGCGCCAGTCATACTTCCCTGGGGAACACCGGGGAGCTGTTTTTT
CASHTSLGNTGELFF
>TRBV25-1|.|TRBJ2-3|.
TGTGCCAGCAGGAGACAGGCTGCTTTTAGCACAGATACGCAGTATTTT
CASRRQAAFSTDTQYF
>TRBV5-6|.|TRBJ1-2|.
TGTGCCAGCAGCACGCTCCAGGACAACTATGGCTACACCTTC
CASSTLQDNYGYTF
>TRBV29-1|.|TRBJ1-1|TRBD1
TGCAGCGTTGAACCTACAGGGGCGAACACTGAAGCTTTCTTT
CSVEPTGANTEAFF
>TRBV5-6|.|TRBJ2-1|.
TGTGCCAGCAGCGACATATCAGGCAGTCACAATGAGCAGTTCTTC
CASSDISGSHNEQFF
>TRBV5-6|.|TRBJ2-3|.
TGTGCCAGCAGCCCGGCGCAGACAGGGACTATCACAGATACGCAGTATTTT
CASSPAQTGTITDTQYF
>TRBV6-6|.|TRBJ2-3|.
.
CASTVTFGQGPVAQYF
>TRBV5-6|.|TRBJ1-3|TRBD1
TGTGCCAGCGAGGACAGGGGCTACGAGACCTCTGGAAACACCATATATTTT
CASEDRGYETSGNTIYF
>TRBV18|.|TRBJ1-4|.
TGTGCCAGCTCACCACCCCAAGGGCAGGGAGAAAAACTGTTTTTT
CASSPPQGQGEKLFF
>TRBV6-5|.|TRBJ1-1|.
TGTGCCAGCAGTTACTCCGGGTACGGTGAAGCTTTCTTT
CASSYSGYGEAFF